The 27 T cell receptor beta chains reported below all come from one sample, sequenced in a study of blood T cell repertoires in COVID-19. Assay used: immunoSEQ multiplex PCR; TCRdb lists only in-frame clones, some missing. The sample lists fewer than 180,000 clones, more than 75% occurring once. The sample consisted of peripheral blood. The origin of the receptors is a man between 70 and 80 years old with acute or convalescent COVID-19.

The rearrangement joins TRBV6-2 or TRBV6-3 to TRBJ2-7, with a possible D match to TRBD1 (6 bases). Looked up from germline, CDR1 is MNHEY and CDR2 is SVGEGT. The germline V and J ends were trimmed by 4 bases and 0 bases, with 19 bases remaining between them. CDR3 size: 17 residues. This CDR3 reads CASSSLTLDRSSYEQYF. The CDR3 DNA follows: TGTGCCAGCAGTTCTCTTACCCTCGACAGGAGCTCCTACGAGCAGTACTTC.

The chain uses TRBV6-5 and TRBJ1-5; D is unresolved. Trimming shortened V by 7 bases and J by 5 bases, and 15 bases separated the two germline ends. The length of the CDR3 is 14 residues. Germline CDR1 reads MNHEY; CDR2 reads SVGAGI. The chain's CDR3 is CASIPQEWDQPQHF. CDR3 nucleotides: TGTGCCAGCATACCGCAGGAATGGGATCAGCCCCAGCATTTT.

This chain links TRBV5-6 with TRBJ2-2, with D tentatively TRBD1 (6 bases). Germline CDR1 reads SGHDT; CDR2 reads YYEEEE. The CDR3 spans 15 residues. Between the trimmed V and J ends, which lost 3 bases and 1 base, there was a span of 10 bases. The CDR3 reads CASSSVDRNTGELFF. DNA of the CDR3: TGTGCCAGCAGCTCCGTGGACAGGAACACCGGGGAGCTGTTTTTT. Based on the CDR3 plus reference TRBV5-6 and TRBJ2-2, the full variable domain is DAGVTQSPTHLIKTRGQQVTLRCSPKSGHDTVSWYQQALGQGPQFIFQYYEEEERQRGNFPDRFSGHQFPNYSSELNVNALLLGDSALYLCASSSVDRNTGELFFGEGSRLTVL.

This sequence joins TRBV7-2 and TRBJ1-2, with D possibly being TRBD1 (5 bases). V lost 1 base to trimming and J lost 7 bases, with 22 bases between them. Germline V CDR1 and CDR2: SGHTA, FQGNSA. CDR3 length: 17 amino acids. This CDR3 reads CASSLGRASTALSGYTF. As DNA, the CDR3 is TGTGCCAGCAGCTTAGGGCGCGCTTCGACAGCCCTCAGTGGCTACACCTTC. The full variable domain, its missing parts supplied by reference TRBV7-2 and TRBJ1-2, is GAGVSQSPSNKVTEKGKDVELRCDPISGHTALYWYRQSLGQGLEFLIYFQGNSAPDKSGLPSDRFSAERTGGSVSTLTIQRTQQEDSAVYLCASSLGRASTALSGYTFGSGTRLTVV.

CDR3 DNA sequence: TGCGCCAGCAGCTTGGCCGGGACAGGGGCAGAGACCCAGTACTTC. It encodes CASSLAGTGAETQYF. The chain joins TRBV5-1 to TRBJ2-5, with 10 bases identical to TRBD1. Germline CDR1 reads SGHRS; CDR2 reads YFSETQ. This CDR3 comprises 15 residues. Unmatched junction bases numbered 3, after V lost 0 bases and J lost 4 bases. Full variable domain (missing parts from reference TRBV5-1 and TRBJ2-5): KAGVTQTPRYLIKTRGQQVTLSCSPISGHRSVSWYQQTPGQGLQFLFEYFSETQRNKGNFPGRFSGRQFSNSRSEMNVSTLELGDSALYLCASSLAGTGAETQYFGPGTRLLVL.

This chain connects TRBV3-1 (or the pseudogene TRBV3-2) to TRBJ1-1; D unresolved. Germline V gene data show CDR1 as LGHDT and CDR2 as YNNKEL (reference sequence). This CDR3 contains 15 residues. V was cut by 1 base and J by 4 bases, with 13 bases left in between. The CDR3 loop reads CASSQAMSSGTEAFF. DNA of the CDR3: TGTGCCAGCAGCCAAGCGATGTCTTCGGGCACTGAAGCTTTCTTT.

V and J are TRBV11-2 and TRBJ2-1; D possibly corresponds to TRBD1 (6 bases). V lost 4 bases and J lost 5, with 15 bases in between. Germline CDR1 reads SGHAT; CDR2 reads FQNNGV. The CDR3 is 15 amino acids. CDR3 amino acids: CASSWGLSVDNEQFF. Here the CDR3 DNA reads TGTGCCAGCAGCTGGGGGCTCTCGGTCGACAATGAGCAGTTCTTC.

This sequence joins TRBV18 and TRBJ2-2; 7 bases line up with TRBD1. The junction had 8 bases not matched to a gene; V was cut back by 2 bases and J by 2 bases. Germline loops: CDR1 KGHSH, CDR2 LQKENI. The CDR3 has 17 amino acids. For the CDR3, the DNA is TGTGCCAGCTCACCAACTAGACAGGGCCAAAACACCGGGGAGCTGTTTTTT. Its translation: CASSPTRQGQNTGELFF.

This chain uses TRBV12-3 or TRBV12-4 with TRBJ2-7; D is unresolved. Trimming left V 1 base short and J 2 bases short, with 6 bases between. The CDR3 is 13 amino acids. The CDR3 DNA reads as TGTGCCAGCAGTTTAGACAGAGCCTACGAGCAGTACTTC. This translates into CASSLDRAYEQYF.

The chain joins TRBV5-1 to TRBJ1-2; 12 nucleotides line up with TRBD1. There are 16 residues in the CDR3. Trimming cost V 5 bases and J 0 bases; bases outside gene matches: 5. The germline gives CDR1 SGHRS, CDR2 YFSETQ. The chain's CDR3 is CASRTGTGGTNYGYTF. The DNA for the CDR3 is TGCGCCAGCAGAACCGGGACAGGGGGCACTAACTATGGCTACACCTTC.

V and J are TRBV3-1 (or the pseudogene TRBV3-2) and TRBJ2-3; 9 bases agree with TRBD2. CDR3 length equals 14 residues. CDR1 and CDR2 (germline): LGHDT, YNNKEL (reference sequence). After removal of 4 bases from V and 3 bases from J, the junction contained 2 bases not matched to a gene. The CDR3 here is CASSPGLATDTQYF. CDR3 nucleotides: TGTGCCAGCAGCCCAGGACTAGCGACAGATACGCAGTATTTT.

The chain employs TRBV5-6 and TRBJ1-3; D is perhaps TRBD1 (6 bases). Germline V gene sequence: CDR1 SGHDT, CDR2 YYEEEE. The CDR3 runs 15 residues. Trimming removed 4 bases at V and 0 bases at J, with 11 bases between. The CDR3, as DNA: TGTGCCAGCAGCCTACCGGGACACTCTGGAAACACCATATATTTT. This encodes CASSLPGHSGNTIYF.

This clone is a singleton in its sample. This rearrangement joins TRBV4-1 to TRBJ2-5, with 7 positions matching TRBD2. The germline CDR1 and CDR2 sequences are MGHRA and YSYEKL. V lost 3 bases and J lost 5; bases outside the gene matches: 3. This CDR3 region has 13 residues. CDR3 in DNA: TGCGCCAGCAGCCAGTGGCGGGGGGAGACCCAGTACTTC. Translated, it gives CASSQWRGETQYF.

The chain employs TRBV21-1 and TRBJ2-1; TRBD1, as called in the table, went unchecked against the DNA. TRBV21-1 is noted as a pseudogene. The CDR3 has 14 residues. In DNA, the CDR3 is TGTGCCAGCAGCAACCGGGACACCGGGAATGAGCAGTTCTTC. Residues: CASSNRDTGNEQFF.

The CDR3 sequence: CASSGALGGYTGELFF. In DNA, the CDR3 is TGTGCCAGCAGCGGGGCCCTAGGAGGGTACACCGGGGAGCTGTTTTTT. The V and J genes are TRBV9 and TRBJ2-2, with D maybe TRBD2 (6 bases). The CDR3 length is 16 residues. The ends were cut back, 3 bases at V and 3 bases at J, with 15 bases in the middle. Germline CDR1 is SGDLS and CDR2 is YYNGEE.

This clone was detected once. The chain couples TRBV3-1 (or the pseudogene TRBV3-2) to TRBJ2-3; 11 bases line up with TRBD2. There are 16 residues in the CDR3. V lost 4 bases, J lost 2 bases, and 5 bases stayed unmatched. The germline V gene has CDR1 LGHDT and CDR2 YNNKEL (reference sequence). CDR3 residues: CASSLIAGGHTDTQYF. Here the CDR3 DNA reads TGTGCCAGCAGCCTCATAGCGGGAGGGCACACAGATACGCAGTATTTT.

The chain couples TRBV15 to TRBJ1-1; 10 nucleotides match TRBD1. CDR3 length equals 17 residues. J was trimmed by 5 bases and V by 2 bases; bases with no gene match: 11. Germline CDR1 and CDR2: LNHNV and YYDKDF (reference sequence). CDR3: CATSRYRQGAKGTEAFF. In DNA form, the CDR3 reads TGTGCCACCAGCAGATATCGACAGGGGGCAAAAGGTACTGAAGCTTTCTTT.

V gene TRBV5-8 combines with J gene TRBJ2-5; the match to TRBD2 covers 16 bases. J lost 4 bases, V lost 4 bases, and 4 bases had no gene match. The CDR3 covers 16 residues. Germline V gene data show CDR1 as SGHTS and CDR2 as YDEGEE. The CDR3 sequence: CASSTGTSGRGETQYF. For the CDR3, the DNA is TGTGCCAGCAGCACGGGGACTAGCGGGAGGGGAGAGACCCAGTACTTC.

The chain has TRBV11-2 and TRBJ2-2, with TRBD2 matching 11 bases. The CDR3 is 16 amino acids. Germline-derived CDR1 and CDR2 are SGHAT and FQNNGV. V dropped 1 base and J dropped 4; count of bases not matched to a gene: 2. CDR3 DNA sequence: TGTGCCAGCAGCTTAGGCGGACTAGCGGGCACCGGGGAGCTGTTTTTT. Translating it yields CASSLGGLAGTGELFF.

This clone was recorded a few times. The chain uses TRBV11-2 and TRBJ1-1, with 8 nucleotides matching TRBD1. J gave up 10 bases and V 6 bases, and 10 bases lay outside the gene matches. The CDR3 runs to 13 residues. Germline V gene lookup returns CDR1 SGHAT and CDR2 FQNNGV. The CDR3 coding sequence is TGTGCCAGCAGACCGGTGGCAGGGGGCGCAGCTTTCTTT. This codes for CASRPVAGGAAFF.

The chain carries TRBV6-5 and TRBJ2-1, with 10 bases identical to TRBD1. V lost 6 bases, J lost 7 bases, and 3 bases stayed unmatched. The germline CDR1 and CDR2 sequences are MNHEY and SVGAGI. The CDR3 length is 13 residues. CDR3 coding DNA: TGTGCCAGCAGACCGGGACAGGGGAATGAGCAGTTCTTC. Amino acids: CASRPGQGNEQFF.

The chain has TRBV5-1 and TRBJ2-3, with 7 bases matching TRBD1. This CDR3 is 16 amino acids long. Per germline, CDR1 SGHRS and CDR2 YFSETQ. The V segment lost 4 bases and the J segment 3 bases; nucleotides outside the gene matches: 11. The CDR3 loop is CASSPSKTGATDTQYF. CDR3 in DNA: TGCGCCAGCAGCCCGTCTAAAACAGGGGCAACAGATACGCAGTATTTT.

The rearrangement uses TRBV19 and TRBJ2-5, with TRBD1 matching 11 bases. The ends lost 1 base at V and 5 bases at J; junction bases unmatched: 0. This CDR3 spans 14 amino acids. Germline loops: CDR1 LNHDA, CDR2 SQIVND (reference sequence). The CDR3 loop is CASSIGTGGETQYF. The CDR3 coding sequence is TGTGCCAGTAGTATAGGGACAGGGGGCGAGACCCAGTACTTC.

V is TRBV9 and J is TRBJ2-3, with D possibly TRBD1 on 5 matching bases. Trimming took 0 bases from V and 4 from J, leaving 15 bases between them. Per germline, CDR1 SGDLS and CDR2 YYNGEE. This CDR3 comprises 16 residues. DNA for the CDR3: TGTGCCAGCAGCGTAGACCAGAGCCAGGGTGCAGATACGCAGTATTTT. This gives the protein CASSVDQSQGADTQYF.

Comment on this clone: Other DNA sequences in the sample encode the same CDR3. The chain employs TRBV6-5 and TRBJ1-2; 9 nucleotides agree with TRBD1. The CDR3 consists of 15 residues. The J segment lost 3 bases and the V segment lost 2 bases, leaving 4 bases of the junction unmatched. Germline assignment: CDR1 MNHEY and CDR2 SVGAGI. CDR3 nucleotides: TGTGCCAGCAGTTACGATGGACAGGGGCACTATGGCTACACCTTC. Translation gives CASSYDGQGHYGYTF.

The chain has TRBV21-1 and TRBJ2-7; no DNA check was done on the table's D call, TRBD2. TRBV21-1 is recorded as a pseudogene. The length of the CDR3 is 14 residues. The CDR3 DNA reads as TGTGCCAGCAGCAAATTAGGAATGAGGGTCGAGCAGTACTTC. Its protein is CASSKLGMRVEQYF.

The J gene is TRBJ1-5, the V gene TRBV5-8; 11 bases are shared with TRBD1. J was trimmed by 4 bases and V by 8 bases; bases with no gene match: 5. Germline CDR1 is SGHTS and CDR2 is YDEGEE. There are 14 residues in the CDR3. The CDR3 DNA sequence: TGTGCCAGTACCGGGACAGGGGGTAATCAGCCCCAGCATTTT. Translating gives CASTGTGGNQPQHF. The full variable domain, in which reference TRBV5-8 and TRBJ1-5 provide the parts outside the CDR3, is EAGVTQSPTHLIKTRGQQATLRCSPISGHTSVYWYQQALGLGLQFLLWYDEGEERNRGNFPPRFSGRQFPNYSSELNVNALELEDSALYLCASTGTGGNQPQHFGDGTRLSIL.